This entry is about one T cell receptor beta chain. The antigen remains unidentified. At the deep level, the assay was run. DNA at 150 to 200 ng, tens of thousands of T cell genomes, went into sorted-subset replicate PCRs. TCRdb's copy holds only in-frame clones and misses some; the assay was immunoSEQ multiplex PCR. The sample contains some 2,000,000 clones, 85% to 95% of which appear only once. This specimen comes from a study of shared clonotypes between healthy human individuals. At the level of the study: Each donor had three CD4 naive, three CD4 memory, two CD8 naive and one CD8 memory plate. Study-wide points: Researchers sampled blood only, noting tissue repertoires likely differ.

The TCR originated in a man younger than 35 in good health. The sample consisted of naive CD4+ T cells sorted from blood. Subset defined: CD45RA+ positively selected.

In DNA, the CDR3 is TGTGCCTGGAACTCCGGGGTCTCCTACGAGCAGTACTTC. Translated: CAWNSGVSYEQYF. V gene TRBV30 combines with J gene TRBJ2-7; possible D gene TRBD2, 5 bases. The CDR3 is 13 residues long. CDR1 is GTSNPN and CDR2 is SVGIG in the germline V gene (reference sequence). Trimming stripped 4 bases from V and 0 bases from J, with 10 bases between.